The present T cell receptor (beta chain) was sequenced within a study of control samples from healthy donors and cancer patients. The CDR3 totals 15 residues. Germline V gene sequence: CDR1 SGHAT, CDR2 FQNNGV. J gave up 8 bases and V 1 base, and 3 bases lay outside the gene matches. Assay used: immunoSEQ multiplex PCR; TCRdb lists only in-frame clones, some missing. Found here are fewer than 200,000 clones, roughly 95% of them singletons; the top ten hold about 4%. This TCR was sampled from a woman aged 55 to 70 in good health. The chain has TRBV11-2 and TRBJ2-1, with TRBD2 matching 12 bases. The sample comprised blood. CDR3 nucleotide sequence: TGTGCCAGCAGCTTAGGGCTAGCGGGGGGGGATGAGCAGTTCTTC. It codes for CASSLGLAGGDEQFF. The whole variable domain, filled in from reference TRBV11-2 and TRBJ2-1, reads EAGVAQSPRYKIIEKRQSVAFWCNPISGHATLYWYQQILGQGPKLLIQFQNNGVVDDSQLPKDRFSAERLKGVDSTLKIQPAKLEDSAVYLCASSLGLAGGDEQFFGPGTRLTVL.